These 27 T cell receptor beta chains came from one sample sequenced in a study of shared T cell receptors in the human thymus. The table came from immunoSEQ multiplex PCR; TCRdb's copy has only in-frame clones and leaves some out. The sample holds hundreds of thousands of clones, around 87% seen once. This sample was shared with a second study, whose subject was human thymus T cells.

What was sequenced was thymocytes. Receptor source: a boy in the first two years of life with a congenital heart defect.

This chain joins TRBV2 and TRBJ1-1; D perhaps matches TRBD1 (6 bases). V was clipped by 5 bases and J by 2 bases, with 18 bases between them. This CDR3 is 16 amino acids long. In germline, CDR1 is SNHLY, CDR2 FYNNEI. The CDR3 sequence: CASSSSGHIINTEAFF. The CDR3 DNA reads as TGTGCCAGCAGTTCCTCGGGACACATAATTAACACTGAAGCTTTCTTT.

This chain uses TRBV11-3 with TRBJ2-7; the match to TRBD1 covers 7 bases. V dropped 5 bases and J dropped 5; count of bases not matched to a gene: 15. The CDR3 is made up of 16 amino acids. Germline loops: CDR1 SGHNT, CDR2 YENEEA. The CDR3 DNA sequence: TGTGCCAGCAGCCACCTCCGACAGGGTGGTGGTCACGAGCAGTACTTC. This encodes CASSHLRQGGGHEQYF. Combining the CDR3 with reference TRBV11-3 and TRBJ2-7 gives the whole variable domain EAGVVQSPRYKIIEKKQPVAFWCNPISGHNTLYWYLQNLGQGPELLIRYENEEAVDDSQLPKDRFSAERLKGVDSTLKIQPAELGDSAVYLCASSHLRQGGGHEQYFGPGTRLTVT.

The chain couples TRBV7-9 to TRBJ2-7; TRBD2 aligns across 9 bases. The CDR3 spans 15 residues. Per the germline V gene, CDR1 is SEHNR and CDR2 is FQNEAQ (reference sequence). With 3 bases clipped from V and 3 bases from J, the junction kept 6 bases outside the gene matches. The CDR3 spells CASSFGLTSGYEQYF. DNA of the CDR3: TGTGCCAGCAGCTTTGGGCTGACTAGCGGCTACGAGCAGTACTTC.

This chain uses TRBV25-1 with TRBJ2-3, with D perhaps TRBD1 (7 bases). The CDR3 is made up of 15 amino acids. In germline, CDR1 is MGHDK, CDR2 SYGVNS. V was shortened by 5 bases and J by 3 bases, with 15 bases between the two germline ends. CDR3 in amino acids: CASSLRDSYTDTQYF. The CDR3 nucleotides read TGTGCCAGCAGTCTGCGGGACAGTTATACAGATACGCAGTATTTT.

The chain joins TRBV4-1 to TRBJ1-5; D remains unclear. V shed 1 base and J shed 0 bases, with 7 bases lying between them. The CDR3 has 15 residues. The germline V gene has CDR1 MGHRA and CDR2 YSYEKL. CDR3 sequence: CASSQGEPSNQPQHF. The CDR3 coding sequence is TGCGCCAGCAGCCAAGGGGAGCCTAGCAATCAGCCCCAGCATTTT.

As DNA, the CDR3 is TGTGCCAGCAGCCCGACAGGGGGATGTCATCAGCCCCAGCATTTT. Its protein is CASSPTGGCHQPQHF. The chain couples TRBV28 to TRBJ1-5; 9 bases align to TRBD1. V dropped 6 bases and J dropped 5; count of bases not matched to a gene: 8. The CDR3 is 15 amino acids. Germline CDR1 MDHEN, CDR2 SYDVKM.

This clone was detected only a few times. This chain uses TRBV19 with TRBJ2-1; 9 bases align to TRBD2. Germline assignment: CDR1 LNHDA and CDR2 SQIVND (reference sequence). Trimming at V came to 3 bases and at J to 3 bases, leaving 9 bases not matched to a gene. The CDR3 is made up of 17 amino acids. CDR3 protein: CASSMAPSGTLYNEQFF. CDR3 bases: TGTGCCAGTAGTATGGCCCCTAGCGGGACCCTCTACAATGAGCAGTTCTTC.

The rearrangement joins TRBV28 to TRBJ2-1, with D possibly TRBD1 on 6 matching bases. V lost 5 bases and J 5 bases, leaving 16 bases between the germline ends. The CDR3 extends over 15 amino acids. CDR1 and CDR2 from the germline V gene are MDHEN and SYDVKM. CDR3 nucleotide sequence: TGTGCCAGCAGTCTAGACGGGACATACAACAATGAGCAGTTCTTC. Protein: CASSLDGTYNNEQFF.

The chain combines TRBV6-5 with TRBJ1-1, with D tentatively TRBD1 (6 bases). The CDR3 is made up of 15 amino acids. With 2 bases removed from V and 0 bases from J, the gap between germline ends came to 10 bases. Germline V gives CDR1 MNHEY, CDR2 SVGAGI. The CDR3 loop reads CASSYGTIMNTEAFF. The CDR3 DNA follows: TGTGCCAGCAGTTACGGGACAATAATGAACACTGAAGCTTTCTTT.

The chain combines TRBV12-1 with TRBJ2-1; TRBD1 is the table's D call, not checked against the DNA. TRBV12-1 is a pseudogene segment. This CDR3 contains 15 residues. In nucleotides, the CDR3 is TGTGCCAGCAGCACTAGACAGGGGAGCCACAATGAGCAGTTCTTC. It codes for CASSTRQGSHNEQFF.

The rearrangement uses TRBV28 and TRBJ1-5; 7 bases match TRBD1. V was pared by 7 bases and J by 2 bases, with 5 bases of the junction left unmatched. Germline-derived CDR1 and CDR2 are MDHEN and SYDVKM. The CDR3 is 14 residues long. CDR3 residues: CASTQGEGNQPQHF. The CDR3 DNA follows: TGTGCCAGCACCCAGGGGGAGGGCAATCAGCCCCAGCATTTT.

This chain uses TRBV4-3 with TRBJ1-2; 9 bases agree with TRBD1. The V segment lost 4 bases and the J segment 4 bases; nucleotides outside the gene matches: 13. The CDR3 covers 17 residues. Germline V gene data show CDR1 as LGHNA and CDR2 as YSLEER. The CDR3 here is CASSLRLGAGQGYGYTF. CDR3 nucleotide sequence: TGCGCCAGCAGCCTCCGCCTAGGGGCGGGACAGGGCTATGGCTACACCTTC.

The rearrangement links TRBV2 to TRBJ1-1; possible D gene TRBD1, 6 bases. Germline V CDR1 and CDR2: SNHLY, FYNNEI. This CDR3 has 15 amino acids. The V gene lost 7 bases and the J gene lost 0 bases, with 15 bases spanning the gap. CDR3 residues: CASIAGGGMNTEAFF. CDR3 nucleotides: TGTGCCAGCATAGCGGGGGGCGGGATGAACACTGAAGCTTTCTTT.

The chain joins TRBV9 to TRBJ2-1; TRBD2 agrees at 9 bases. This CDR3 region has 15 residues. Germline V lookup: CDR1 SGDLS, CDR2 YYNGEE. V lost 3 bases to trimming and J lost 5 bases; unmatched junction nucleotides: 6. CDR3 in DNA: TGTGCCAGCAGCGGTTCTAGCGGGACTGACAATGAGCAGTTCTTC. It is translated as CASSGSSGTDNEQFF.

The rearrangement links TRBV15 to TRBJ2-2; tentative D call: TRBD1 (6 bases). CDR3 length: 20 residues. Trimming left V 0 bases short and J 1 base short, with 21 bases between. CDR1 and CDR2 from the germline V gene are LNHNV and YYDKDF (reference sequence). The CDR3 DNA reads as TGTGCCACCAGCAGAGATCAATTTAGGTGGGACAACAAGAACACCGGGGAGCTGTTTTTT. The encoded protein is CATSRDQFRWDNKNTGELFF.

This clone was counted a single time. The chain employs TRBV7-2 and TRBJ2-2; D is unresolved. This CDR3 is built from 13 residues. Germline CDR1 reads SGHTA; CDR2 reads FQGNSA. Trimming cost V 2 bases and J 6 bases, with 7 bases left between them. The CDR3: CASSLLRPGELFF. In DNA form, the CDR3 reads TGTGCCAGCAGCTTACTCAGGCCCGGGGAGCTGTTTTTT.

The chain employs TRBV11-3 and TRBJ2-7; no clear D. This CDR3 has 15 residues. Germline V lookup: CDR1 SGHNT, CDR2 YENEEA. Trimming took off 2 bases at V and 2 bases at J, with 13 bases between the two ends. The CDR3 sequence: CASSLRQQEAYEQYF. DNA for the CDR3: TGTGCCAGCAGCTTACGACAACAAGAAGCCTACGAGCAGTACTTC.

This clone has a handful of counts. The chain combines TRBV28 with TRBJ1-4; TRBD1 matches 7 bases. With 6 bases clipped from V and 12 bases from J, the junction kept 4 bases outside the gene matches. Looked up from germline, CDR1 is MDHEN and CDR2 is SYDVKM. CDR3 length: 11 amino acids. The CDR3 bases are TGTGCCAGCAGCAAAACAGGGGAACTGTTTTTT. Protein sequence: CASSKTGELFF.

The chain uses TRBV30 and TRBJ2-5, with 11 bases lining up with TRBD2. V dropped 3 bases and J dropped 5; count of bases not matched to a gene: 11. Germline V gives CDR1 GTSNPN, CDR2 SVGIG (reference sequence). The CDR3 is 16 amino acids. The CDR3 sequence: CAWRANVAGGAETQYF. CDR3 DNA: TGTGCCTGGAGGGCGAACGTAGCGGGAGGGGCTGAGACCCAGTACTTC.

The V gene is TRBV5-5, the J gene TRBJ2-7; a weak D match, TRBD1 (6 bases). The CDR3 consists of 13 residues. The germline V and J ends were trimmed by 5 bases and 3 bases, with 12 bases remaining between them. Germline CDR1 reads SGHKS; CDR2 reads YYEKEE (reference sequence). In nucleotides, the CDR3 is TGTGCCAGCAGTGTGAGGGACAACTACGAGCAGTACTTC. Translation: CASSVRDNYEQYF.

The chain couples TRBV6-1 to TRBJ1-4; TRBD1 matches 8 bases. From germline, CDR1 is MNHNS and CDR2 SASEGT. The CDR3 is 17 amino acids. After removal of 1 base from V and 5 bases from J, the junction contained 9 bases not matched to a gene. The CDR3 bases are TGTGCCAGCAGTGAAGTGACCGGACAGGGCTGGAATGAAAAACTGTTTTTT. Translated: CASSEVTGQGWNEKLFF.

V usage is TRBV6-6 and J usage is TRBJ1-1; tentative D call: TRBD1 (5 bases). CDR1 and CDR2 from the germline V gene are MNHNY and SVGAGI (reference sequence). The CDR3 runs to 14 residues. Trimming removed 5 bases from V and 11 bases from J, with 21 bases in between. CDR3 DNA sequence: TGTGCCAGCAGTACCCAGGCATTTGGGCAGGGTGCTTTCTTT. Translation: CASSTQAFGQGAFF.

The chain joins TRBV9 to TRBJ2-2; 8 bases are a match to TRBD2. V was clipped by 2 bases and J by 0 bases; unmatched bases: 6. The CDR3 contains 17 residues. Germline CDR1 is SGDLS and CDR2 is YYNGEE. The CDR3 region has the DNA TGTGCCAGCAGCGTGGCCAGCGGGAGCCCGAACACCGGGGAGCTGTTTTTT. As protein: CASSVASGSPNTGELFF.

The V gene is TRBV7-9, the J gene TRBJ2-2; TRBD1 agrees at 9 bases. The V gene's germline CDR1 is SEHNR and CDR2 FQNEAQ (reference sequence). CDR3 length: 15 amino acids. V lost 5 bases to trimming and J lost 3 bases; unmatched junction nucleotides: 4. Here the CDR3 reads CASSGTGHYTGELFF. CDR3 coding DNA: TGTGCCAGCAGCGGGACAGGGCATTACACCGGGGAGCTGTTTTTT.

The rearrangement links TRBV4-1 to TRBJ2-7, with TRBD2 as a possible D gene (6 bases). The CDR3 loop spans 13 amino acids. V was shortened by 1 base and J by 4 bases, with 8 bases between the two germline ends. CDR1 MGHRA and CDR2 YSYEKL come from the germline V gene. CDR3 loop: CASSQGGGYEQYF. CDR3 DNA: TGCGCCAGCAGCCAAGGGGGAGGATACGAGCAGTACTTC.

This clone was seen more than once but under ten times. The rearrangement uses TRBV18 and TRBJ1-4, with D perhaps TRBD1 (5 bases). There are 13 residues in the CDR3. The V end was cut by 5 bases, the J end by 5 bases, with 9 bases between. Germline V gene sequence: CDR1 KGHSH, CDR2 LQKENI. DNA of the CDR3: TGTGCCAGCTCAAGCAGGGCCAATGAAAAACTGTTTTTT. Translating it yields CASSSRANEKLFF.

The CDR3 region has the DNA TGTGCCAGCAGCTTGAGCAGGGAGGACCACGAGCAGTACTTC. It translates to CASSLSREDHEQYF. V is TRBV5-6 and J is TRBJ2-7, with D perhaps TRBD2 (6 bases). From germline, CDR1 is SGHDT and CDR2 YYEEEE. The CDR3 is 14 amino acids. V lost 1 base and J lost 5, with 13 bases in between.